Below are 7 T cell receptor beta chains sequenced from a single sample in a study of cytotoxic CD8 clonotypes in ibrutinib-treated CLL. The protocol was immunoSEQ multiplex PCR, while the TCRdb copy is restricted to in-frame clones and leaves out a portion. The table records some 200,000 clones, 70% to 75% of them present only once. Specimen: PBMCs, collected after 12 months of ibrutinib treatment. Receptor source: a human donor with chronic lymphocytic leukemia.

This chain links TRBV29-1 with TRBJ2-7; D perhaps matches TRBD1 (6 bases). V was clipped by 6 bases and J by 3 bases, with 15 bases between them. Germline V gives CDR1 SQVTM, CDR2 ANQGSEA. The CDR3 consists of 13 residues. As DNA, the CDR3 is TGCAGCGTGTGGGTCCAGGGGAACTACGAGCAGTACTTC. This codes for CSVWVQGNYEQYF.

The chain joins TRBV9 to TRBJ2-3; D call uncertain. Germline V gene sequence: CDR1 SGDLS, CDR2 YYNGEE. The V and J ends lost 0 bases and 0 bases respectively, with 11 bases between them. CDR3 size: 16 residues. The CDR3 sequence: CASSVEAARSTDTQYF. The CDR3 DNA reads as TGTGCCAGCAGCGTAGAGGCAGCCCGAAGCACAGATACGCAGTATTTT.

The chain combines TRBV27 with TRBJ1-5, with D unresolved. V was pared by 6 bases and J by 3 bases, with 15 bases between. Germline lookup yields CDR1 MNHEY and CDR2 SMNVEV (reference sequence). The CDR3 sequence is 15 residues long. Written as DNA, the CDR3 is TGTGCCAGCAGCCTTAGAGTGCCAGCCAATCAGCCCCAGCATTTT. Translation: CASSLRVPANQPQHF.

This clone was seen only a few times. The limits of the CDR3 on the DNA are not certain, so only TCRdb's listed CDR3 is given. The V gene is TRBV28, the J gene TRBJ1-1; the table assigns TRBD1, which was not confirmed against the DNA. Germline-derived CDR1 and CDR2 are MDHEN and SYDVKM. The CDR3 is 15 residues long, ends included. The CDR3 region is CASSSSHRGTPEAFF.

The rearrangement joins TRBV30 to TRBJ2-7; possible D gene TRBD1, 6 bases. The germline CDR1 and CDR2 sequences are GTSNPN and SVGIG (reference sequence). V lost 3 bases and J 3 bases, leaving 15 bases between the germline ends. The CDR3 covers 14 residues. This CDR3 reads CAWSRWQGSYEQYF. The CDR3 bases are TGTGCCTGGAGCCGGTGGCAGGGGAGCTACGAGCAGTACTTC.

This sequence joins TRBV4-3 and TRBJ1-1; D unclear. Trimming took off 3 bases at V and 3 bases at J, with 8 bases between the two ends. Per the germline V gene, CDR1 is LGHNA and CDR2 is YSLEER. The CDR3 is made up of 13 amino acids. The CDR3 DNA reads TGCGCCAGCAGCCATGAGTTCCACACTGAAGCTTTCTTT. This translates into CASSHEFHTEAFF.

The CDR3 nucleotides read TGTGCCAGCAGCTTGGGAGGGAAGGATACGCAGTATTTT. It encodes CASSLGGKDTQYF. The V gene is TRBV5-5, the J gene TRBJ2-3; tentatively, D is TRBD2 (5 bases). CDR1 is SGHKS, CDR2 YYEKEE, per germline (reference sequence). V was clipped by 0 bases and J by 6 bases, with 8 bases between them. The CDR3 has 13 amino acids.